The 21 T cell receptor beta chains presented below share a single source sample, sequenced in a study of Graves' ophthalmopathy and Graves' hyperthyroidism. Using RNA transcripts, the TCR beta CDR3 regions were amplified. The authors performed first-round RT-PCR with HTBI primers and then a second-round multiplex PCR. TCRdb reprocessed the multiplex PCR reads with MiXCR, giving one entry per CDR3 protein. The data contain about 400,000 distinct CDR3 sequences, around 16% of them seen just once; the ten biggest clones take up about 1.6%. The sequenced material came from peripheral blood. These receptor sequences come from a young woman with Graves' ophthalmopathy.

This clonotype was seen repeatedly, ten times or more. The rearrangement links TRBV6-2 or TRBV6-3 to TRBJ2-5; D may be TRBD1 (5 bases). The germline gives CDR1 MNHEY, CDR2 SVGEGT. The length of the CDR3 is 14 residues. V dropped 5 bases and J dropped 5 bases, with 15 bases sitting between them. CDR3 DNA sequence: TGTGCCAGCAGTGGCTCCCCGTGGGGCGAGACCCAGTACTTC. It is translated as CASSGSPWGETQYF.

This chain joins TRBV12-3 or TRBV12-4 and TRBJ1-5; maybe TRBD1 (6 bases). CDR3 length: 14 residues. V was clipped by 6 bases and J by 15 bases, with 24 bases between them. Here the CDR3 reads CASRNTGFDQPGHF. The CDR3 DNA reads TGTGCCAGCAGAAATACAGGGTTTGATCAGCCCGGGCATTTT.

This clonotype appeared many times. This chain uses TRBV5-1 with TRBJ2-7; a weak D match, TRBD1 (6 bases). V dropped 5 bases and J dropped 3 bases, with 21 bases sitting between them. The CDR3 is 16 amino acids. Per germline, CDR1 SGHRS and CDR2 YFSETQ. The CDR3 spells CASRRQPGTPNYEQYF. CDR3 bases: TGCGCCAGCAGACGACAGCCCGGGACACCTAACTACGAGCAGTACTTC.

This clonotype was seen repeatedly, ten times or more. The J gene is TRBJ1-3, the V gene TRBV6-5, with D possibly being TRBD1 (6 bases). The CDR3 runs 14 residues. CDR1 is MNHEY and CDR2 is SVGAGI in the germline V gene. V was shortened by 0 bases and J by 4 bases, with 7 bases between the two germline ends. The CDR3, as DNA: TGTGCCAGCAGTTACTCGACAGGCGGAAACACCATATATTTT. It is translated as CASSYSTGGNTIYF.

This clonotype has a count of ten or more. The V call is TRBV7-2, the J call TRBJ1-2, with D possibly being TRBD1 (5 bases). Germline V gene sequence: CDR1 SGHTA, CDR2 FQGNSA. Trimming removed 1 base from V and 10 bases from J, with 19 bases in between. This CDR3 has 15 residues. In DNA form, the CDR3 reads TGTGCCAGCAGCTTAGTGACTTGGGACGGCTCAAACTACACCTTC. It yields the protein CASSLVTWDGSNYTF.

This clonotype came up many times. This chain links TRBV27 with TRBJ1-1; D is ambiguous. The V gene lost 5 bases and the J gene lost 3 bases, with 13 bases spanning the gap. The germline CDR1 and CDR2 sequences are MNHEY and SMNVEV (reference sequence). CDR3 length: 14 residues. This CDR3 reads CASSARTRDTEAFF. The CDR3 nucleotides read TGTGCCAGCAGTGCCCGGACCCGGGACACTGAAGCTTTCTTT.

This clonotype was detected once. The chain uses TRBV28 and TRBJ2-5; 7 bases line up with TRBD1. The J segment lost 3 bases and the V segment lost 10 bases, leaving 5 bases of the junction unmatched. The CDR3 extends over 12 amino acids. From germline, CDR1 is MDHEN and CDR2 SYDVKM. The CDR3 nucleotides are TGTGCCACCTGGGACAGTAAAGAGACCCAGTACTTC. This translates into CATWDSKETQYF.

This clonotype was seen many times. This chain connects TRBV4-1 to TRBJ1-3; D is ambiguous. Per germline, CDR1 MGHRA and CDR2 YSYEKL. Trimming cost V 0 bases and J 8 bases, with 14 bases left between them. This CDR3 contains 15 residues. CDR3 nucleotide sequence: TGCGCCAGCAGCCAAGATTCGGGGTTTTCGGACACCATATATTTT. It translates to CASSQDSGFSDTIYF.

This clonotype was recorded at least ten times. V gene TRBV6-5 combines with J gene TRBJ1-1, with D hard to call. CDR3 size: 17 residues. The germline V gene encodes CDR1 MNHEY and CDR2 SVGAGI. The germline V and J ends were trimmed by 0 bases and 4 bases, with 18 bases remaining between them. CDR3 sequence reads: CASSYSPRHTAFTEAFF. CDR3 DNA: TGTGCCAGCAGTTACTCCCCCCGACACACAGCGTTCACTGAAGCTTTCTTT.

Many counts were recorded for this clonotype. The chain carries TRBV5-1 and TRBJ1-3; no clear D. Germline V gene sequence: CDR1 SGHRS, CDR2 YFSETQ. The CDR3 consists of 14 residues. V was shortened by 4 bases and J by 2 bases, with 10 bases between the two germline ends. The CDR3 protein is CASSPGRPGNTIYF. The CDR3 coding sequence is TGCGCCAGCAGCCCCGGACGACCTGGAAACACCATATATTTT.

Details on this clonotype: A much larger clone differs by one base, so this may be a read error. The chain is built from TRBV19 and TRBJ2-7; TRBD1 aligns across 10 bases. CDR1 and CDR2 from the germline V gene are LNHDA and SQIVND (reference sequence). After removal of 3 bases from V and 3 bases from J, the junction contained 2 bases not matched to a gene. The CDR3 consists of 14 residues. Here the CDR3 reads CASSMGTGDYEQYF. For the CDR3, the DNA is TGTGCCAGTAGTATGGGGACAGGGGACTACGAGCAGTACTTC.

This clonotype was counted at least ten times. The CDR3 protein is CASSSPLGGLNTEAFF. DNA for the CDR3: TGTGCCAGCAGTTCCCCACTGGGGGGCCTGAACACTGAAGCTTTCTTT. This chain connects TRBV6-2 or TRBV6-3 to TRBJ1-1; a weak D match, TRBD1 (6 bases). V shed 4 bases and J shed 0 bases, with 15 bases lying between them. Germline-derived CDR1 and CDR2 are MNHEY and SVGEGT. This CDR3 has 16 residues.

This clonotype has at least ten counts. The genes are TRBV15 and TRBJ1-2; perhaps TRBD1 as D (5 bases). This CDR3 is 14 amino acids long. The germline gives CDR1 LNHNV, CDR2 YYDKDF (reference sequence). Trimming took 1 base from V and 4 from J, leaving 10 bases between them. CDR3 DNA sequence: TGTGCCACCAGCAGAGTTGGGGGGTTCTATGGCTACACCTTC. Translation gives CATSRVGGFYGYTF.

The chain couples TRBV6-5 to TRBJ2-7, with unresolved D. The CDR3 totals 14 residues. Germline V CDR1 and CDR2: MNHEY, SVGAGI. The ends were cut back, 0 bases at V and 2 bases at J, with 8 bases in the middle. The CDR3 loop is CASSYSTVTYEQYF. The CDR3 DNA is TGTGCCAGCAGTTACTCGACGGTAACCTACGAGCAGTACTTC.

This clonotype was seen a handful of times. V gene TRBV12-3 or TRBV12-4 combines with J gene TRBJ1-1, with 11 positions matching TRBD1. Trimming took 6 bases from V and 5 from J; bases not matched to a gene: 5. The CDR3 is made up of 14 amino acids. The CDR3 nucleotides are TGTGCCAGCAGCCCGGACAGGGGGCGGACTGAAGCTTTCTTT. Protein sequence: CASSPDRGRTEAFF.

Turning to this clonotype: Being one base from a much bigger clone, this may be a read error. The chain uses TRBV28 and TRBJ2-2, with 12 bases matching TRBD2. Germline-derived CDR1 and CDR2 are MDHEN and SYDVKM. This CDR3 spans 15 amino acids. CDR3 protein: CVSRWGLAGTGELFF. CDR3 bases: TGTGTCAGCAGATGGGGACTAGCGGGCACCGGGGAGCTGTTTTTT.

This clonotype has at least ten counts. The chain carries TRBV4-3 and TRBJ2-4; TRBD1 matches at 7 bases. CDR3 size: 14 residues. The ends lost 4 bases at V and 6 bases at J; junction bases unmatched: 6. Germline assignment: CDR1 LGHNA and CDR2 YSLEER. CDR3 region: CASSLNRDRNIQYF. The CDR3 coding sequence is TGCGCCAGCAGCCTCAATCGGGACAGAAACATTCAGTACTTC.

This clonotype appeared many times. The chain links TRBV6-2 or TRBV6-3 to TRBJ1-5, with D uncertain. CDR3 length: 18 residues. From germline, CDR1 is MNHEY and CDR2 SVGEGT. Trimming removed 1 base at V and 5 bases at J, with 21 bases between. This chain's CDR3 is CASSYFYGRAVEDQPQHF. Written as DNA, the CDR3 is TGTGCCAGCAGTTACTTCTATGGGCGGGCTGTTGAGGATCAGCCCCAGCATTTT.

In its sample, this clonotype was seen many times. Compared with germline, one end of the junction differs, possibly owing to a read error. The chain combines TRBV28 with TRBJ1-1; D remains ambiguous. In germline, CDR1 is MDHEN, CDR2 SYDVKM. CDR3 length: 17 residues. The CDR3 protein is CASNPPRAPRFNTDAFF. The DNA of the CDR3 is TGTGCCAGCAACCCGCCCCGGGCTCCCCGGTTTAACACTGACGCTTTCTTT.

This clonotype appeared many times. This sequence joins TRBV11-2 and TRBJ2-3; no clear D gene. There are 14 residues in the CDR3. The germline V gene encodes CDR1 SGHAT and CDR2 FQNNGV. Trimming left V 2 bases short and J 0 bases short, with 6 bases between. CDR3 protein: CASSLPDSTDTQYF. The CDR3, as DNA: TGTGCCAGCAGCTTACCCGACAGCACAGATACGCAGTATTTT.

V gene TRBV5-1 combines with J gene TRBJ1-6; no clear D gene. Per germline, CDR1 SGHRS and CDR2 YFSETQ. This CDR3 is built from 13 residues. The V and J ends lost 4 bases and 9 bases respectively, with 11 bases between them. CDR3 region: CASSHGYGSPLHF. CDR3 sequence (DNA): TGCGCCAGCAGCCACGGATATGGTTCACCCCTCCACTTT. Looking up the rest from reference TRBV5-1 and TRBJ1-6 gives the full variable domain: KAGVTQTPRYLIKTRGQQVTLSCSPISGHRSVSWYQQTPGQGLQFLFEYFSETQRNKGNFPGRFSGRQFSNSRSEMNVSTLELGDSALYLCASSHGYGSPLHFGNGTRLTVT.